A single sample is the source of the 6 T cell receptor beta chains below, sequenced in a study of shared clonotypes between healthy human individuals. Method: immunoSEQ multiplex PCR; TCRdb's copy keeps in-frame clones and lacks some. The profile covers some 2,500,000 clones, with 92% appearing a single time and more than 0.35% taken by the ten largest. Sequencing was performed on naive CD4+ T cells from PBMCs. Subset reported: CD45RA+ positively selected. The receptor source for this set is a man in his late teens or twenties in good health. Some clones in this sample may be carry-over from other donors' samples.

The chain combines TRBV7-6 with TRBJ2-1, with a tentative D call TRBD2 (6 bases). CDR3 length: 16 residues. V lost 5 bases to trimming and J lost 6 bases, with 20 bases between them. Germline V gene sequence: CDR1 SGHVS, CDR2 FNYEAQ. CDR3 region: CASSDPVYRRGNEQFF. CDR3 bases: TGTGCCAGCAGCGATCCCGTGTACAGGAGGGGCAATGAGCAGTTCTTC.

This clone was recorded only once. The V and J genes are TRBV6-4 and TRBJ1-1; D remains ambiguous. There are 13 residues in the CDR3. CDR1 is MRHNA and CDR2 is SNTAGT in the germline V gene. V gave up 8 bases and J gave up 0 bases, with 10 bases separating them. The CDR3 DNA reads TGTGCCAGCCGTCGCCAGGTGAACACTGAAGCTTTCTTT. It yields the protein CASRRQVNTEAFF.

CDR3 DNA: TGTGCCAGCAGCTTAATGGGCTCGGGACAGGGTAGGAATGAGCAGTTCTTC. Translated, it gives CASSLMGSGQGRNEQFF. The chain carries TRBV7-3 and TRBJ2-1, with 9 positions matching TRBD1. The CDR3 is made up of 17 amino acids. In germline, CDR1 is SGHTA, CDR2 FQGTGA. The junction had 11 bases not matched to a gene; V was cut back by 1 base and J by 7 bases.

This chain connects TRBV7-3 to TRBJ2-2, with D possibly being TRBD2 (6 bases). The CDR3 has 16 amino acids. Trimming removed 3 bases at V and 1 base at J, with 12 bases between. CDR1 and CDR2 (germline): SGHTA, FQGTGA. The CDR3 spells CASSFLPAGNTGELFF. The CDR3 DNA follows: TGTGCCAGCAGCTTTCTCCCAGCGGGGAACACCGGGGAGCTGTTTTTT.

A note on this clone: A much bigger clone sits one base away, suggesting this may be a read error. In the same sample, other DNA sequences code for this CDR3. The gene calls are TRBV7-9 and TRBJ1-1; no clear D. V was clipped by 1 base and J by 1 base, with 4 bases between them. Germline V gene data show CDR1 as SEHNR and CDR2 as FQNEAQ (reference sequence). CDR3 length: 13 residues. The CDR3 bases are TGTGCCAGCAGCTTAGGCCAGAACACTGAAGCTTTCTTT. This translates into CASSLGQNTEAFF.

The chain employs TRBV28 and TRBJ2-3; 7 nucleotides match TRBD2. In germline, CDR1 is MDHEN, CDR2 SYDVKM. The CDR3 sequence is 16 residues long. V dropped 3 bases and J dropped 6; count of bases not matched to a gene: 12. The CDR3 DNA reads as TGTGCCAGCAGTTTGAGTTTAGGCGGGAGCAGGGATACGCAGTATTTT. Protein sequence: CASSLSLGGSRDTQYF.